The clone carrying this T cell receptor (beta chain) was counted a few times. This sample is part of a study of tumor-infiltrating lymphocytes in oesophageal squamous cell carcinoma. TCRdb re-called the PCR reads through MiXCR, storing one row per CDR3 protein. Found here are around 14,000 distinct CDR3 sequences, more than 50% of them singletons; the top ten hold roughly 20%. The source material was esophageal tumor tissue. This TCR derives from a male donor with esophageal squamous cell carcinoma.

The chain's CDR3 is CASSLRREYEQYF. The CDR3 DNA follows: TGTGCCAGCAGCTTACGGAGGGAATACGAGCAGTACTTC. The V and J genes are TRBV7-2 and TRBJ1-1, with D possibly being TRBD2 (6 bases). The end of the DNA is better explained by TRBJ2-7, so the J call may be wrong. This CDR3 region has 13 residues. Germline V lookup: CDR1 SGHTA, CDR2 FQGNSA.